This TCR beta chain was identified in a study of cytomegalovirus exposure and HLA in healthy donors. Study-wide findings and caveats: An observed cluster of highly shared sequence variants was recorded as a likely sequencing artifact. It was taken for granted in presence/absence analyses that sequencing depth across donors was roughly uniform.

Both 60 Vbeta primers and 13 Jbeta primers went into the PCR. Method: immunoSEQ multiplex PCR; TCRdb's copy keeps in-frame clones and lacks some. The data show 200,000 to 250,000 clones, roughly 79% seen once. V was shortened by 0 bases and J by 0 bases, with 15 bases between the two germline ends. Germline CDR1 is MGHRA and CDR2 is YSYEKL. This CDR3 region has 18 residues. Of note for this clone: Antigen: not known.

The clonotype comes from a man aged 18 to 29 in good health and CMV-seronegative. The rearrangement uses TRBV4-1 and TRBJ1-3; D unresolved. The source material was PBMCs. The DNA for the CDR3 is TGCGCCAGCAGCCAAGATACCCGGGAAGCAACCTCTGGAAACACCATATATTTT. Amino acid sequence: CASSQDTREATSGNTIYF.